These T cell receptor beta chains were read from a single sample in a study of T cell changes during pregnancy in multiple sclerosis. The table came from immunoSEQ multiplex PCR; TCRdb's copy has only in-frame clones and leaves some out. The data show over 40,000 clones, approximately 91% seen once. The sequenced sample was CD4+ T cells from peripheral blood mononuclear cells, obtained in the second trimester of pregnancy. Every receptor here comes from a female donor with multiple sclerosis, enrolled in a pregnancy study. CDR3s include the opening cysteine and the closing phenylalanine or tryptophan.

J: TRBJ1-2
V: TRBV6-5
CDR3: CASSYRITGDGYGYTF

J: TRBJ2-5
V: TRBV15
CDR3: CATSGRGGGLETQYF

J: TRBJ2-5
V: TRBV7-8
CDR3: CASSLGGRTGWGETQYF

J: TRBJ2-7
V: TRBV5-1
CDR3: CASSRTSGSSYEQYF

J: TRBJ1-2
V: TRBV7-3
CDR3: CASSLDRAAGGYTF

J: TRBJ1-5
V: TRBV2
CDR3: CASSGQLINQPQHF

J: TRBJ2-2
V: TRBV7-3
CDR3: CASSFYGNTGELFF

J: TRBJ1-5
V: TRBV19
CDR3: CASSMGQVLQWPQHF

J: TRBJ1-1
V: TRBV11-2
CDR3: CASSLLTVEAFF

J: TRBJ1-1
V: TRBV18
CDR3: CASSPGQFEAFF

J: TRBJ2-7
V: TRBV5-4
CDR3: CASSLRQGTYEQYF

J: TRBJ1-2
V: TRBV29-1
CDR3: CSVGEQDYGYTF

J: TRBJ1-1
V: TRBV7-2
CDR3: CASSPTGTRLMNTEAFF

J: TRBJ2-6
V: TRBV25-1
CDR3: CASRESGANVLTF

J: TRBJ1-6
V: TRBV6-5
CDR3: CASSYIGGQGNSPLHF

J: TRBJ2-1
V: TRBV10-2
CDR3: CASSSSGGRNEQFF

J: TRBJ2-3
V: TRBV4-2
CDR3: CASSQTSGALWDTQYF

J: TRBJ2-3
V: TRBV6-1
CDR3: CASSELGTDTQYF

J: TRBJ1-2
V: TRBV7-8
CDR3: CASTSLAGTYGYTF

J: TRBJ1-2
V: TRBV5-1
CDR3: CASRPGTGGYGYTF

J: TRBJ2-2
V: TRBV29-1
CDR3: CSVLGPGELFF

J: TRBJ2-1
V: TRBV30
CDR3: CAWSALMSSYNEQFF

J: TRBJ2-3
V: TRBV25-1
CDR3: CASSNRDRGRTDTQYF

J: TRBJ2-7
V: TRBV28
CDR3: CASRGAYPSEQYF

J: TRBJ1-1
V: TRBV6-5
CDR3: CASRNRGRGTEAFF

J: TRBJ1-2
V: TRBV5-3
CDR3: CARSLDSYGYTF

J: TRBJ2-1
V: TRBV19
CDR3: CASSIWRGGHSSEQFF

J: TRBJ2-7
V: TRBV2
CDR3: CARTAGTGSYEQYF

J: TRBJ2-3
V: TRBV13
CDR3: CASSLMAGVPTDTQYF

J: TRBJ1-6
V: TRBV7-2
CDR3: CASSLRAGGGSPLHF

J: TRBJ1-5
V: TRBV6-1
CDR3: CASSERGYSNQPQHF

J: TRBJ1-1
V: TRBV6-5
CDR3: CASSSPRTGGSTFF

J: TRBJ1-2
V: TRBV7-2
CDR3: CASSLVAGAGYTF

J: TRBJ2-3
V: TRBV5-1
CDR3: CASSLGDSFSTDTQYF

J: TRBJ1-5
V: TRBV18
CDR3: CASSPPSGGTQHF

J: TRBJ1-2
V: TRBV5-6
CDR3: CASSITGEMVRYTF

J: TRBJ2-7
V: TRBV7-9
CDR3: CASSSPRIAGSYEQYF

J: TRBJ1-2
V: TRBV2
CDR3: CASGRDSGPGGYTF

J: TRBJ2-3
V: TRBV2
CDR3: CASRKGQATDTQYF

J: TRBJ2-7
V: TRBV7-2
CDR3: CASSLVGGASYEQYF

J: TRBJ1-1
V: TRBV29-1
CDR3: CSVARDSHTEAFF

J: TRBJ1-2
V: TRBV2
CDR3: CASYSSRYTF

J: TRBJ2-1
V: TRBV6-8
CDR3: CASSVGQGGSDNEQFF

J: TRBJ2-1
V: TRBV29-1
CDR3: CSVAISGGAGEQFF

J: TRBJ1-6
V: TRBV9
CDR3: CASSPAGRTYNSPLHF

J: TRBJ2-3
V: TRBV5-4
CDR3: CASSLDRVSTDTQYF

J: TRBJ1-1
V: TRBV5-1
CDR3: CASSMRPRQENTEAFF

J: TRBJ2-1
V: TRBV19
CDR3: CASRLAERDEQFF

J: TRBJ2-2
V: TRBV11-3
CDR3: CASSLESFGQGNTGELFF

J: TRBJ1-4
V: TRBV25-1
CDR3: CASRENEKLFF

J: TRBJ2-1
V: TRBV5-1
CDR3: CASNLGPTGGEQFF

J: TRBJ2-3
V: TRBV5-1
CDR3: CASSLPSEDTQYF

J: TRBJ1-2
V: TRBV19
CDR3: CASGGRDGYTF

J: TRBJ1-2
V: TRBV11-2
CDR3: CTSSYLGSNYGYTF

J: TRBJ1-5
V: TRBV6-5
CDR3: CASSRAYDSNQPQHF